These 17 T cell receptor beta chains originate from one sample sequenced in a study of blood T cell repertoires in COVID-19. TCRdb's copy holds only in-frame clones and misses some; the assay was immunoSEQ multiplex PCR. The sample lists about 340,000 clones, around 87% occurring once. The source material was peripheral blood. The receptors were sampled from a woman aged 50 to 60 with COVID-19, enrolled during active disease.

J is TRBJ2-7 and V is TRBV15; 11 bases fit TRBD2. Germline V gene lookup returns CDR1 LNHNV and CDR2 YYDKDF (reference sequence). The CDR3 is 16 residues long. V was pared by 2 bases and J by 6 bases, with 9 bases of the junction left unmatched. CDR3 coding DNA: TGTGCCACCAGCAGACCCTCCCTAGCGGGGGGTATCGAGCAGTACTTC. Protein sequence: CATSRPSLAGGIEQYF. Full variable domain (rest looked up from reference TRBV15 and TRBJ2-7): DAMVIQNPRYQVTQFGKPVTLSCSQTLNHNVMYWYQQKSSQAPKLLFHYYDKDFNNEADTPDNFQSRRPNTSFCFLDIRSPGLGDTAMYLCATSRPSLAGGIEQYFGPGTRLTVT.

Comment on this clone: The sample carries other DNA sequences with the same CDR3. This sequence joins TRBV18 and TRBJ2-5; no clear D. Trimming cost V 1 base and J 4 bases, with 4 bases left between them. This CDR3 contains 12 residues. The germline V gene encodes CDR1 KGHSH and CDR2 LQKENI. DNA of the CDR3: TGTGCCAGCTCACCACAGAGAGAGACCCAGTACTTC. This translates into CASSPQRETQYF. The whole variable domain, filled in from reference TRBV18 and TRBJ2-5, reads NAGVMQNPRHLVRRRGQEARLRCSPMKGHSHVYWYRQLPEEGLKFMVYLQKENIIDESGMPKERFSAEFPKEGPSILRIQQVVRGDSAAYFCASSPQRETQYFGPGTRLLVL.

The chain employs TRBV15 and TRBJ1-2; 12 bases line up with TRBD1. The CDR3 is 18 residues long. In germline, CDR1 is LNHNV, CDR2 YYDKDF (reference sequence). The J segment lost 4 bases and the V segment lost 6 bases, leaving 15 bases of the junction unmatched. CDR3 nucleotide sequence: TGTGCCACCAGTCTGATACCGGGACAGGGGGCTGGCGGCTATGGCTACACCTTC. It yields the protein CATSLIPGQGAGGYGYTF. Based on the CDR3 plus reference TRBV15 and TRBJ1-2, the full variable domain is DAMVIQNPRYQVTQFGKPVTLSCSQTLNHNVMYWYQQKSSQAPKLLFHYYDKDFNNEADTPDNFQSRRPNTSFCFLDIRSPGLGDTAMYLCATSLIPGQGAGGYGYTFGSGTRLTVV.

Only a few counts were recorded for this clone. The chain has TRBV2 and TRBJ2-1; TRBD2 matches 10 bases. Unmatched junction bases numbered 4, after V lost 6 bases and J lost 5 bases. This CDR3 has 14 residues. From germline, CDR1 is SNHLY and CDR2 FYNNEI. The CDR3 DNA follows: TGTGCCAGCAGACGACTAGCGGGTAACAATGAGCAGTTCTTC. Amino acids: CASRRLAGNNEQFF.

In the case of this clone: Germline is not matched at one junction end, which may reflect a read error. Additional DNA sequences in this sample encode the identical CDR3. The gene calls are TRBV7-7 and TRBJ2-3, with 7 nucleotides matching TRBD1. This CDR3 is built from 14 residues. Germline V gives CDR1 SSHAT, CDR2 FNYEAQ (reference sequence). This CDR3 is CASSLGTDTDTQYF. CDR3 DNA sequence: TGTGCTAGCAGCCTCGGGACAGACACAGATACGCAGTATTTT.

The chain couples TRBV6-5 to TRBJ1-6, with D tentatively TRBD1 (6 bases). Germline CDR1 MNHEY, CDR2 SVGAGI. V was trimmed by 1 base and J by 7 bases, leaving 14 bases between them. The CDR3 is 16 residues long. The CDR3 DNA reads TGTGCCAGCAGTTACTTCCCCAGGGGCACCAATTCACCCCTCCACTTT. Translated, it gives CASSYFPRGTNSPLHF.

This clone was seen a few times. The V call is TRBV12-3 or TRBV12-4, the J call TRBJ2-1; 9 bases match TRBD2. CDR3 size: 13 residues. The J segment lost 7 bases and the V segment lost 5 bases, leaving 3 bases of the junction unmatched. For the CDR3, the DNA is TGTGCCAGCAGTGGTAGCGGGAGAAATGAGCAGTTCTTC. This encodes CASSGSGRNEQFF.

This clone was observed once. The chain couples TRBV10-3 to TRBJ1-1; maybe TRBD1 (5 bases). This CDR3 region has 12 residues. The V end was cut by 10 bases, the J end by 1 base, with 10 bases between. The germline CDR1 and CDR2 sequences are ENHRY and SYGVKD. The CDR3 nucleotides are TGTGCCACAGGACACCAGAACACTGAAGCTTTCTTT. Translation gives CATGHQNTEAFF.

This CDR3 reads CASSSWVAGGNEQYF. In DNA form, the CDR3 reads TGTGCCAGCAGTTCCTGGGTAGCGGGAGGGAACGAGCAGTACTTC. The chain couples TRBV3-1 (or the pseudogene TRBV3-2) to TRBJ2-7; 11 nucleotides agree with TRBD2. CDR1 is LGHDT and CDR2 is YNNKEL in the germline V gene (reference sequence). The V and J ends lost 6 bases and 5 bases, in that order; junction bases with no gene match: 9. The CDR3 length is 15 residues.

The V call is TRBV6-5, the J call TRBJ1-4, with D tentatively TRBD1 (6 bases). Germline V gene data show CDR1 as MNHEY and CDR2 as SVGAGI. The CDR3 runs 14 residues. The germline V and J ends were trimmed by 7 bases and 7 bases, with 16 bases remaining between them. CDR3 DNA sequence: TGTGCCAGCACGCTCGGCCAGGGGAGTGAAAAACTGTTTTTT. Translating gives CASTLGQGSEKLFF.

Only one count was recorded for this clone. The CDR3: CASSGAQGANEKLFF. For the CDR3, the DNA is TGCGCCAGCAGCGGGGCTCAGGGGGCTAATGAAAAACTGTTTTTT. The chain has TRBV5-1 and TRBJ1-4; 7 bases are shared with TRBD1. The V gene end was trimmed by 4 bases and the J gene end by 3 bases; junction bases not matched to a gene: 6. This CDR3 comprises 15 residues. CDR1 is SGHRS and CDR2 is YFSETQ in the germline V gene.

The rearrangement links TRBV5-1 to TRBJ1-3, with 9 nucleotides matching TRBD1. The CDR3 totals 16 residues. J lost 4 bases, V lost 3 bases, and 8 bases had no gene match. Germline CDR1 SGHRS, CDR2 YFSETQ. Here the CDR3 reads CASSSWTGDKGNTIYF. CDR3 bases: TGCGCCAGCAGCTCCTGGACAGGGGATAAGGGAAACACCATATATTTT.

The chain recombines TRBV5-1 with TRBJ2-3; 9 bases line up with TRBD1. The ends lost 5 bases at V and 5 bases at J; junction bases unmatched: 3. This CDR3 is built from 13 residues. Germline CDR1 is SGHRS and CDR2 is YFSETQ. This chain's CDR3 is CASRRQGVDTQYF. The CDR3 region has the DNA TGCGCCAGCAGGCGACAGGGGGTAGATACGCAGTATTTT.

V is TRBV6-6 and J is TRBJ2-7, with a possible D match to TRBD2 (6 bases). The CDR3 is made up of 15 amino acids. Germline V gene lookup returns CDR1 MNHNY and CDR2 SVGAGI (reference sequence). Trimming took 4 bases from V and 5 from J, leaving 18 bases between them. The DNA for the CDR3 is TGTGCCAGCAGTTCCTTAGCCGGGAGCCGGGACGAGCAGTACTTC. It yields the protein CASSSLAGSRDEQYF.

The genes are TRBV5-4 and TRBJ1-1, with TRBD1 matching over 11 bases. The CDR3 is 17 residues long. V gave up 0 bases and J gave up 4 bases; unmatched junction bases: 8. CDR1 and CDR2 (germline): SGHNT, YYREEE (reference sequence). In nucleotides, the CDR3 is TGTGCCAGCAGCTTGGATAGGACAGGGGGCTTATCCACTGAAGCTTTCTTT. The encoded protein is CASSLDRTGGLSTEAFF.

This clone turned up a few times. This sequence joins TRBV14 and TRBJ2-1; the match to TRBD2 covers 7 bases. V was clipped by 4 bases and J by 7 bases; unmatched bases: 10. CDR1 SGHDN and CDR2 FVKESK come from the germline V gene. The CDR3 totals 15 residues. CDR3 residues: CASSPWTGTMNEQFF. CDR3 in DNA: TGTGCCAGCAGCCCTTGGACGGGGACTATGAATGAGCAGTTCTTC.

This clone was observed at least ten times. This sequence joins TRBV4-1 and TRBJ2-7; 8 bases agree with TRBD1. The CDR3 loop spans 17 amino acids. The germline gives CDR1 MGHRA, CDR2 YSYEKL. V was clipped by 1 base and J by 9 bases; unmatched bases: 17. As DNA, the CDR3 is TGCGCCAGCAGCCAAGCGCCGGACCGGGACAGGATAACCTTGCAGTACTTC. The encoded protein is CASSQAPDRDRITLQYF.